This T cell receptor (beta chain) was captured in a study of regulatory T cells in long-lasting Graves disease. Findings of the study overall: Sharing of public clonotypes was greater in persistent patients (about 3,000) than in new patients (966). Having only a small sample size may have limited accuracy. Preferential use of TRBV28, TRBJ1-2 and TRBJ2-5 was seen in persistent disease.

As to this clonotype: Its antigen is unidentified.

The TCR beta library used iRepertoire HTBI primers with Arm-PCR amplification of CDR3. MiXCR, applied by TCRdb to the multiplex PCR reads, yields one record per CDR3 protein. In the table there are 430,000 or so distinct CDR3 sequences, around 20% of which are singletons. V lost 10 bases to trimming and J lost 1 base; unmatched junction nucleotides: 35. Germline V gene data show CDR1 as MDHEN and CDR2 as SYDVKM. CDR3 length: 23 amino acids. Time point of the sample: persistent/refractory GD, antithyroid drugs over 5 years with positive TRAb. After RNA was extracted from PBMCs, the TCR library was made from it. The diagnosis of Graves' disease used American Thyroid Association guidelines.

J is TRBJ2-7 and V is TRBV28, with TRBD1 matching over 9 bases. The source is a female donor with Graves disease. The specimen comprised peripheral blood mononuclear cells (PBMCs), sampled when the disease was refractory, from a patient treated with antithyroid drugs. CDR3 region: CATFPYVRGPGTGSRKVSYEQYF. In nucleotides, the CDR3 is TGTGCCACCTTTCCTTACGTACGGGGGCCGGGGACAGGGAGTAGGAAAGTGTCCTACGAGCAGTACTTC.